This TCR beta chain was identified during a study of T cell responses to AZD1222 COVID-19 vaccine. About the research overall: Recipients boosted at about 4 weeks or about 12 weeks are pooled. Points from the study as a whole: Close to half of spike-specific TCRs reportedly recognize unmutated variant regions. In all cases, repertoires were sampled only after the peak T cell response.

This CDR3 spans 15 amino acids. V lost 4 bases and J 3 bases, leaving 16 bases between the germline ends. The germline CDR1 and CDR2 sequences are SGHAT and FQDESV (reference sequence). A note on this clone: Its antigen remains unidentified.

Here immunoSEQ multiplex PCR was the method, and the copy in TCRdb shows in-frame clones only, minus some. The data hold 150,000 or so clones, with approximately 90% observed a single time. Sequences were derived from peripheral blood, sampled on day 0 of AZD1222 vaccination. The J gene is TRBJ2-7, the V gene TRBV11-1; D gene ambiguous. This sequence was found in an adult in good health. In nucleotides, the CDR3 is TGTGCCAGCAGCTCCCAAAAGGGATTGAACTACGAGCAGTACTTC. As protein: CASSSQKGLNYEQYF. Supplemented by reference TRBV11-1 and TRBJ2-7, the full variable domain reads EAEVAQSPRYKITEKSQAVAFWCDPISGHATLYWYRQILGQGPELLVQFQDESVVDDSQLPKDRFSAERLKGVDSTLKIQPAELGDSAMYLCASSSQKGLNYEQYFGPGTRLTVT.